This T cell receptor beta chain was captured in a study of blood T cell repertoires in COVID-19. Study summary: Samples came from the United States, Italy and Spain, spanning acute and convalescent COVID-19. T cells, B-cell-depleted T cells, or PBMCs supplied cDNA or gDNA.

The germline gives CDR1 SGHNT, CDR2 YYREEE (reference sequence). Trimming took off 4 bases at V and 1 base at J, with 15 bases between the two ends. This CDR3 contains 15 residues. Per the study methods: Using reference gene primer amplification, nucleated cell counts were estimated. Profiled with immunoSEQ multiplex PCR; TCRdb holds only in-frame clones, not every one. Clone size and V and J calls were adopted from that table, with D and trimming inferred from the DNA. The sample has about 73,000 clones; approximately 82% are singletons. This clonotype was obtained from a man in his fifties or sixties with active COVID-19. Sequencing used peripheral blood. The chain carries TRBV5-4 and TRBJ2-7, with D perhaps matching TRBD2 (5 bases). The CDR3 region is CASSGGIEGSYEQYF. In DNA, the CDR3 is TGTGCCAGCAGCGGAGGTATAGAGGGATCCTACGAGCAGTACTTC. Based on the CDR3 plus reference TRBV5-4 and TRBJ2-7, the full variable domain is ETGVTQSPTHLIKTRGQQVTLRCSSQSGHNTVSWYQQALGQGPQFIFQYYREEENGRGNFPPRFSGLQFPNYSSELNVNALELDDSALYLCASSGGIEGSYEQYFGPGTRLTVT.